This TCR beta chain was captured in a study of T-cell reconstitution after alpha-beta-depleted transplantation in children. Study-level findings and limits: The origin of alpha-beta T cells about two months after transplant was reportedly several hundred expanded graft clones. Newly produced T cells mostly provided counts and TCRbeta diversity after one year, as hyperexpanded clones declined. There were some patients whose high TCRbeta diversity at day 60 came from surviving recipient T cells and thymic progenitors.

On this clonotype: The antigen remains unidentified.

The CDR3 covers 10 residues. Trimming pared 0 bases from V and 13 bases from J, leaving 4 bases between. CDR1 is GTSNPN, CDR2 SVGIG, per germline (reference sequence). A TCRbeta library incorporating unique molecular identifiers was prepared. TCRdb redid the calling of the PCR reads with MiXCR, one entry per CDR3 protein. Here the sample spans 250,000 to 300,000 distinct CDR3 sequences, 10% being singletons. The chain uses TRBV30 and TRBJ1-6; D remains ambiguous. The sample was PBMCs, taken before TCRalphabeta/CD19-depleted stem cell transplant. The clonotype was recovered from a boy younger than two with acute myeloid leukemia, due to receive a stem cell transplant. The CDR3 is CAWSVPPLHF. CDR3 nucleotide sequence: TGTGCCTGGAGTGTACCCCCCCTCCACTTT. Looking up the rest from reference TRBV30 and TRBJ1-6 gives the full variable domain: SQTIHQWPATLVQPVGSPLSLECTVEGTSNPNLYWYRQAAGRGLQLLFYSVGIGQISSEVPQNLSASRPQDRQFILSSKKLLLSDSGFYLCAWSVPPLHFGNGTRLTVT.